Listed below are T cell receptor beta chains from one sample, sequenced in a study of PD-1 blockade in classical Hodgkin lymphoma. Measured with immunoSEQ multiplex PCR; TCRdb has only the in-frame clones, and not every one. The table shows tens of thousands of clones, with approximately 90% occurring only once. This material consisted of peripheral blood mononuclear cells (PBMCs), taken at baseline. The receptors derive from a human donor with classical Hodgkin lymphoma. Both conserved end residues are part of each CDR3. D genes are given only for firm matches. Part of the rows lack a size; the others show once, few, many or a class for expanded clones.

d_call,v_call,clone_size,j_call,cdr3_nt,cdr3_aa
-,TRBV5-4,-,TRBJ2-3,TGTGCCAGCAGCTTGGTTGGAGGGCAAGATACTAGCACAGATACGCAGTATTTT,CASSLVGGQDTSTDTQYF
TRBD2,TRBV5-1,-,TRBJ2-3,TGCGCCAGCAGCCCCGGAGGAGGGGCGGGGGGGCTATATACGCAGTATTTT,CASSPGGGAGGLYTQYF
-,TRBV6-1,-,TRBJ1-5,TGTGCCAGCAGGCTAATCGTCGGGCCCCAGCATTTT,CASRLIVGPQHF
-,TRBV7-9,medium-sized,TRBJ2-7,TGTGCCAGCAGCTTAGACATAGAGGCAGCCGAGCAGTACTTC,CASSLDIEAAEQYF
-,TRBV28,once,TRBJ1-5,TGTGCCAGCAGTTTATGGGCCTCTCAGCCCCAGCATTTT,CASSLWASQPQHF
TRBD2,TRBV7-9,-,TRBJ2-5,TGTGCCAGCAGCCCGAAGACTAGCGGGGGGTTTGATACCCAGTACTTC,CASSPKTSGGFDTQYF
TRBD1,TRBV5-1,-,TRBJ1-6,TGCGCCAGCAGCGCCGGGACAGCCTGGGGAACACCCCTCCACTTT,CASSAGTAWGTPLHF
-,TRBV7-9,-,TRBJ2-1,TGTGCCAGCAGCTTACAGGGCGGCTCCTACAATGAGCAGTTCTTC,CASSLQGGSYNEQFF
-,TRBV7-3,-,TRBJ1-3,TGTGCCAGCGGGACAAGCTCTGGAAACACCATATATTTT,CASGTSSGNTIYF
TRBD1,TRBV7-9,-,TRBJ1-6,TGTGCCAGCAGCCCGGGGACAGGCGGACTTAATTCACCCCTCCACTTT,CASSPGTGGLNSPLHF
-,TRBV6-6,-,TRBJ1-2,TGTGCCAGCAGGCGCGGACAGAGAAACTATGGCTACACCTTC,CASRRGQRNYGYTF
TRBD1,TRBV5-1,few,TRBJ1-2,TGCGCCAGCGGGACAGAGGTTTCTGGTGGCTACACCTTC,CASGTEVSGGYTF
TRBD1,TRBV19,-,TRBJ2-2,TGTGCCAGTACCCAGGGACAGGGTTCGAACACCGGGGAGCTGTTTTTT,CASTQGQGSNTGELFF
TRBD2,TRBV30,once,TRBJ2-1,TGTGCCTGGAGTGTACTAGCGGGGGTATACAATGAGCAGTTCTTC,CAWSVLAGVYNEQFF
TRBD1,TRBV5-4,-,TRBJ2-2,TGTGCCAGCAGCACGGGCAGGGGGCTGAACACCGGGGAGCTGTTTTTT,CASSTGRGLNTGELFF
TRBD1,TRBV5-1,-,TRBJ2-1,TGCGCCAGCAGCATTTCCGGGACAGGGGGCAATGAGCAGTTCTTC,CASSISGTGGNEQFF
TRBD1,TRBV18,-,TRBJ1-2,TGTGCCAGCTCACCAGAGACAGGGAGTAACTATGGCTACACCTTC,CASSPETGSNYGYTF
-,TRBV5-1,-,TRBJ1-2,TGCGCCAGCAGCTTATTTCAGGAGAACTATGGCTACACCTTC,CASSLFQENYGYTF
-,TRBV9,-,TRBJ2-3,TGTGCCAGCAGCGTCAAGGGAAGGTCGGATACGCAGTATTTT,CASSVKGRSDTQYF
TRBD1,TRBV6-5,-,TRBJ1-4,TGTGCCAGCAGTTATCGGGACAGGGTTCATGAAAAACTGTTTTTT,CASSYRDRVHEKLFF
-,TRBV5-4,-,TRBJ1-2,TGTGCCAGCAGCTTGGAATACTATGGCTACACCTTC,CASSLEYYGYTF
TRBD1,TRBV2,few,TRBJ2-1,TGTGCCAGCAGTGACGGACAGGTAGGCAATGAGCAGTTCTTC,CASSDGQVGNEQFF
TRBD2,TRBV5-1,-,TRBJ2-7,TGCGCCAGCAGCCGTATGAGCGGGGAATTGGAGAAGCAGTACTTC,CASSRMSGELEKQYF
TRBD2,TRBV5-1,once,TRBJ2-2,TGCGCCAGCAGCTTGACTAGCGGGGGTACCGGGGAGCTGTTTTTT,CASSLTSGGTGELFF
-,TRBV4-1,-,TRBJ2-1,TGCGCCAGCAGCCAAGAAGAGGGGGACAATGAGCAGTTCTTC,CASSQEEGDNEQFF
-,TRBV7-2,-,TRBJ2-2,TGTGCCAGCAGCTTAAGGGATTCACTTACGGTCACCGGGGAGCTGTTTTTT,CASSLRDSLTVTGELFF
TRBD1,TRBV19,-,TRBJ2-5,TGTGCCAGTAGTATCGGGACAGGGGGACAGACCCAGTACTTC,CASSIGTGGQTQYF
-,TRBV5-1,-,TRBJ2-2,TGCGCCAGCAGCTTGGACGGATTAACCGGGGAGCTGTTTTTT,CASSLDGLTGELFF
TRBD1,TRBV19,few,TRBJ1-2,TGTGCCAGTAGTCCCCGGACAGGGGTTTTGGATGGCTACACCTTC,CASSPRTGVLDGYTF
-,TRBV9,-,TRBJ2-3,TGTGCCAGCAGCGTAGTGTGGGCGGGAAGAAGCACAGATACGCAGTATTTT,CASSVVWAGRSTDTQYF
TRBD1,TRBV6-5,-,TRBJ1-1,TGTGCCAGCAGTTACTCGCTGACAGGGAGGACTGAAGCTTTCTTT,CASSYSLTGRTEAFF
-,TRBV7-9,-,TRBJ2-7,TGTGCCAGCAGCTTAATCGACCACTCCTACGAGCAGTACTTC,CASSLIDHSYEQYF
TRBD2,TRBV5-1,-,TRBJ2-1,TGCGCCAGCAGTAATACGGTTTTAGCGGGGGCCCCCAATGAGCAGTTCTTC,CASSNTVLAGAPNEQFF
TRBD2,TRBV6-5,-,TRBJ2-5,TGTGCCAGCAGAAAGCGGGGGAGAGAGACCCAGTACTTC,CASRKRGRETQYF
-,TRBV6-6,-,TRBJ2-7,TGTGCCAGCAGTCCGACAGTCTACGAGCAGTACTTC,CASSPTVYEQYF
-,TRBV7-8,-,TRBJ1-2,TGTGCCAGCAGCTTAGAGGGGGGGAACTATGGCTACACCTTC,CASSLEGGNYGYTF
TRBD2,TRBV15,once,TRBJ2-7,TGTGCCACCAGCGCCCGGGGGACGGGGGGCGAGCAGTACTTC,CATSARGTGGEQYF
-,TRBV2,-,TRBJ2-2,TGTGCCAGCAGTGAATCCGGATTCTATGCCGGGGAGCTGTTTTTT,CASSESGFYAGELFF
-,TRBV27,-,TRBJ1-5,TGTGCCAGCAGTTTCCGACAGGGCAATCAGCCCCAGCATTTT,CASSFRQGNQPQHF
-,TRBV5-1,-,TRBJ2-2,TGCGCCAGCAGCTTGAATAGCGCGAACACCGGGGAGCTGTTTTTT,CASSLNSANTGELFF